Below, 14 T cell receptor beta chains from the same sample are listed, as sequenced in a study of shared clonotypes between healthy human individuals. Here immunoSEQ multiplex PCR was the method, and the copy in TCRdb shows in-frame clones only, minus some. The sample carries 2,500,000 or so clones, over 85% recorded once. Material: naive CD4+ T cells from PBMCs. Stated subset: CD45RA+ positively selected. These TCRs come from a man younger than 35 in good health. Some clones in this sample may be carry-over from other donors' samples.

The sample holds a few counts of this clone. The CDR3 bases are TGTGCCAGCAGCCCCTCACCGGCTTTCTTT. Translating gives CASSPSPAFF. The V and J genes are TRBV21-1 and TRBJ1-1. TRBV21-1 is designated a pseudogene. The CDR3 totals 10 residues.

The CDR3 coding sequence is TGTGCCAGCAGCCCTAGCGGGAGAGGCGAGCAGTACTTC. Protein sequence: CASSPSGRGEQYF. The chain uses TRBV7-7 and TRBJ2-5; TRBD2 agrees at 10 bases. With the DNA end fitting TRBJ2-7 better, the J assignment may be wrong. Germline V gene lookup returns CDR1 SSHAT and CDR2 FNYEAQ (reference sequence). The CDR3 totals 13 residues.

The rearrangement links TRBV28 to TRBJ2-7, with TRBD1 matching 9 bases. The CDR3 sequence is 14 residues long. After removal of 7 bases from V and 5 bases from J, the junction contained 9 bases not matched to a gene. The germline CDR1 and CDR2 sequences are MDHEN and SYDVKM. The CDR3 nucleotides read TGTGCCAGCACTAGATCCGGGACAGGGAACGAGCAGTACTTC. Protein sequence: CASTRSGTGNEQYF. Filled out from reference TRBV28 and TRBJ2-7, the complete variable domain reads DVKVTQSSRYLVKRTGEKVFLECVQDMDHENMFWYRQDPGLGLRLIYFSYDVKMKEKGDIPEGYSVSREKKERFSLILESASTNQTSMYLCASTRSGTGNEQYFGPGTRLTVT.

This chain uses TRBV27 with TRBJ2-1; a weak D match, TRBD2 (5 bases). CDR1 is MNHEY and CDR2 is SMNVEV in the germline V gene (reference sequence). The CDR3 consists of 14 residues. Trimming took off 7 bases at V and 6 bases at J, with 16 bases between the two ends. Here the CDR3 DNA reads TGTGCCAGCACCCCACCCCGAGCGGCCAATGAGCAGTTCTTC. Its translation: CASTPPRAANEQFF.

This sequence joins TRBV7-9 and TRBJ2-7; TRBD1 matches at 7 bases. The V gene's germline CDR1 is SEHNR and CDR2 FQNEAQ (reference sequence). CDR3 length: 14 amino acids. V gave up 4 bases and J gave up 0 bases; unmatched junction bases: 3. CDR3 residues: CASSWGQSSYEQYF. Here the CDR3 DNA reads TGTGCCAGCAGCTGGGGACAGAGCTCCTACGAGCAGTACTTC.

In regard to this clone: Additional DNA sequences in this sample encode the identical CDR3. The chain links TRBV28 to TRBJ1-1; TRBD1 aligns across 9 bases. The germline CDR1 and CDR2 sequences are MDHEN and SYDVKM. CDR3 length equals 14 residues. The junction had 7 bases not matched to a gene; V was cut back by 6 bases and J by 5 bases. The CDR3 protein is CASRTTGGGTEAFF. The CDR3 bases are TGTGCCAGCAGGACGACAGGGGGAGGAACTGAAGCTTTCTTT.

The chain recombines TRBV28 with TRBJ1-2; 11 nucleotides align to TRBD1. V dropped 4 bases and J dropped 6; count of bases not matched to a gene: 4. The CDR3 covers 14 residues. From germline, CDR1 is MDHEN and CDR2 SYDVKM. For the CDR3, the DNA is TGTGCCAGCAGTTCCGAGGGACAGGGGGATGGCTACACCTTC. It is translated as CASSSEGQGDGYTF.

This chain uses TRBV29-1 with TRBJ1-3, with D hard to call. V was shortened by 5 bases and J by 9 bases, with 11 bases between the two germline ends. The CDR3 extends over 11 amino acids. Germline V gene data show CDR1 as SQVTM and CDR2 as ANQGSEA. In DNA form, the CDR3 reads TGCAGCGTTTTAAGAGTGGCCACCATATATTTT. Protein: CSVLRVATIYF.

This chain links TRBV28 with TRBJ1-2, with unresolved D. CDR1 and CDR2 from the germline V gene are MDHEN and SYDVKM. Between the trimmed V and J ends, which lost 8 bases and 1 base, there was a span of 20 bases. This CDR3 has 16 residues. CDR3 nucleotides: TGTGCCAGCCAATATACCGGGCCCATTATTAACTATGGCTACACCTTC. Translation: CASQYTGPIINYGYTF.

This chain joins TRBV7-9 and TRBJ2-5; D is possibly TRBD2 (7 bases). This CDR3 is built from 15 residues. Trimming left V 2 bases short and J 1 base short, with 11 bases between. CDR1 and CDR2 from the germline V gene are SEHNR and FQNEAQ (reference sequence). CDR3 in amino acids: CASSLRGAFQETQYF. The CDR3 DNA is TGTGCCAGCAGCTTACGGGGGGCCTTCCAAGAGACCCAGTACTTC.

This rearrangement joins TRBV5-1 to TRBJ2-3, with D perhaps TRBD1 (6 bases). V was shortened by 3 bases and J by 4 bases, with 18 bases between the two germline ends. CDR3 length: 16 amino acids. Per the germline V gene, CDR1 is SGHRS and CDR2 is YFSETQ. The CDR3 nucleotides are TGCGCCAGCAGCTGGGGGCCTGGGGCATCGTCAGATACGCAGTATTTT. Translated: CASSWGPGASSDTQYF. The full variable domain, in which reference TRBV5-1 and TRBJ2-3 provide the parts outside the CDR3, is KAGVTQTPRYLIKTRGQQVTLSCSPISGHRSVSWYQQTPGQGLQFLFEYFSETQRNKGNFPGRFSGRQFSNSRSEMNVSTLELGDSALYLCASSWGPGASSDTQYFGPGTRLTVL.

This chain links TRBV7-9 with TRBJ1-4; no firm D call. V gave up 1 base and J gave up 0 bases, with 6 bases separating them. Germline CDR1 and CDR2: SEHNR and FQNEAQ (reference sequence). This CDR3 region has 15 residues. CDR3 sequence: CASSLVRPTNEKLFF. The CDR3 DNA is TGTGCCAGCAGCTTAGTCCGGCCAACTAATGAAAAACTGTTTTTT.

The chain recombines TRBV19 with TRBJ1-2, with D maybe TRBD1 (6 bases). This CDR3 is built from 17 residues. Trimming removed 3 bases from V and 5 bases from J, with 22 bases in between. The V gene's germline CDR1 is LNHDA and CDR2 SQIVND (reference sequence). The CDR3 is CASSIGTGGGQQYGYTF. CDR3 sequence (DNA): TGTGCCAGTAGTATTGGGACTGGCGGCGGACAGCAGTATGGCTACACCTTC.

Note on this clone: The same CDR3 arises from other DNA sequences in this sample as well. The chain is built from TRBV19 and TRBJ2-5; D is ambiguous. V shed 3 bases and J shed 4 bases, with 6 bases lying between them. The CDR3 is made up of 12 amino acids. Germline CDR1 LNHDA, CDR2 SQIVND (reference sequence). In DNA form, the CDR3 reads TGTGCCAGTAGTATTGGTGGAGAGACCCAGTACTTC. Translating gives CASSIGGETQYF.